This T cell receptor beta chain came from a study of regulatory T cells in long-lasting Graves disease (dated by TCRdb to about 2021). Looking at the study overall: In the newly diagnosed Graves' disease group, patients had been taking antithyroid drugs for less than 3 months. Peripheral blood TCR sequencing and RNA sequencing compared persistent Graves' disease patients with newly diagnosed Graves' disease patients. TCR sequencing covered 13 persistent and approximately 20 newly diagnosed Graves' disease patients, some 33 samples in total. The study was registered as a clinical trial and conducted in China. The paper as a whole reports these results and caveats: Only peripheral blood was studied, because thyroid tissue, the primary lesion, was inaccessible. Sequencing and analysis were limited to the TCR beta chain. As a limitation, the authors acknowledged that the small sample size may reduce accuracy. A larger number of public clonotypes was shared among persistent patients (around 2,700) than among newly diagnosed patients (more than 850). Preferential use of TRBV28, TRBJ1-2 and TRBJ2-5 was observed in persistent disease, whereas TRBV20-1 and TRBJ2-1 were favored in newly diagnosed disease. Lower TCR Shannon entropy and fewer highly expanded clones were observed in persistent Graves' disease patients than in newly diagnosed patients, which suggested clonal expansion.

The meaning of the sample's time point label: newly diagnosed GD, antithyroid drugs for less than 3 months. RNA was extracted from PBMCs in TRIzol for both TCR sequencing and RNA sequencing. Graves' disease was diagnosed according to American Thyroid Association guidelines. Patients for the study were recruited at an endocrinology department in Xi'an, China. Each patient gave about 8.1 milliliters of peripheral blood, collected in an EDTA anticoagulant tube. Ficoll Paque Plus density gradient separation was used to isolate PBMCs, and no further T cell sorting was done. An Agilent 2100 Bioanalyzer and agarose gel were used to assess RNA quality, and a NanoDrop 2000 was used to measure RNA concentration. At least ten counts were recorded for this clonotype. Its recognized antigen is unknown. No much larger clone exists at a distance of one base, and base qualities are not known. The CDR3 holds 15 amino acids from the cysteine to the phenylalanine. Solely the CDR3 DNA is kept, with 45 bases framed from the first base. From a lookup of the germline V gene, CDR1 and CDR2 are SGHAT and FQNNGV. A distance of 20 bases separates the germline ends of V and J, which lose 4 bases and 8 bases respectively.

Libraries were built with multiplex PCR. The reads were generated on an Illumina HiSeq 4000. CDR3 regions were amplified by Arm-PCR with iRepertoire HTBI primers to construct TCR beta libraries. Gel purification was performed on PCR products prior to sequencing. From the authors' description of their analysis: Across samples, about 63 TRBV and 13 to 15 TRBJ segments were identified and used for gene usage analysis of CDR3 amino acid clonotypes. Filtered high-quality paired reads were merged into contigs using COPE and FqMerger. BLAST was used to align contigs to the IMGT TRBV, TRBD and TRBJ reference genes, and CDR3 was defined following IMGT. Any clonotype with a frequency above 0.1% was counted as a highly expanded clone. Repertoire diversity was measured by Shannon entropy, and V-J evenness by the Gini coefficient. Clonotypes shared by more than one individual were considered public. TCRdb handled the public reads itself, with Q25 trimming in fastp and clone calling in MiXCR, and kept productive beta chains. Duplicate CDR3 protein sequences are folded into a single record with the most common DNA and genes. The V and J calls were not made by the authors but by TCRdb's processing. This sample holds roughly 610,000 distinct CDR3 sequences; less than 20% were observed only once. The ten largest clones add up to about 18% of the sample.

The same sample was also used in a study of T cells in Graves' hyperthyroidism and ophthalmopathy. Looking at the second paper: A patient counted as having stable Graves' hyperthyroidism if no progression to ophthalmopathy occurred over 18 months of follow-up. Hyperthyroidism patients were newly diagnosed, with disease duration under 2 months, and aged 18 to 65 years. Any patient with an uncontrolled infection, another autoimmune disease, pregnancy or lactation was excluded. Diagnoses were established on the basis of clinical symptoms, serum thyroxine and TRAb, thyroid ultrasound, and orbital computed tomography. A first-round RT-PCR of the TCR CDR3 used the HTBI primer set with the Qiagen OneStep RT-PCR kit. Most expanded thyroid clonotypes (frequency above 0.001) were also detected in blood, a finding suggesting that blood repertoires may reflect thyroid immune responses. A 13 V-J signature model separated ophthalmopathy from stable hyperthyroidism, with roughly 88% sensitivity and roughly 82% specificity in cross-validation and 80%/75% in testing. During validation, the model predicted progression to ophthalmopathy a median of roughly six months ahead of onset, with more than 60% sensitivity and around 73% specificity. TCR V-J signatures able to tell the groups apart were searched for in a discovery cohort of 95 or so patients, of whom more than 40 had Graves' ophthalmopathy and roughly 59 had stable Graves' hyperthyroidism. Prospective prediction of ophthalmopathy was tested in an independent validation cohort consisting of 18 to 20 hyperthyroidism patients and over 15 patients who later progressed to ophthalmopathy. The 75 to 100 discovery patients were divided at random into training and test sets in a 7:3 ratio. Thyroid tissue and blood T-cell repertoires from over 5 Graves' hyperthyroidism patients were also compared in the study. Following sampling, methimazole starting at 30 mg daily was given to hyperthyroidism patients, and high-dose intravenous methylprednisolone was given to ophthalmopathy patients. Libraries were constructed in a second round of multiplex PCR, after which size selection and purification were performed. Paired-end sequencing of the libraries was performed with 100 bp reads on an Illumina HiSeq2000. SOAPnuke was used to process the raw data, removing reads that contained adapters or uncalled bases, had a mean Phred below 15, or lacked an exact match to the constant primer or identifier. High-quality paired reads were merged using COPE v1.2.5, and each unique nucleotide sequence was defined as a clonotype. MiTCR v1.1 was used to align clonotypes to the IMGT TRBV, TRBD and TRBJ reference segments. Only V-J combinations with frequency above 0.0001, covering approximately 99% of repertoires, were analysed. A TCS score was defined as the ratio of F50 (clonal expansion) to E x V (chaos), with BLOSUM62-based TCRdist applied between CDR3 peptides within each V-J. Welch's t-statistics and random forest reduced around 510 V-J features to under 15, which were used in a naive Bayes classifier (R e1071). No statistical method was used to fix the sample size in advance, and group allocation was not hidden from the investigators. According to the paper, TCR Vbeta CDR3 sequencing was carried out on some 130 peripheral blood samples, which came from 40 to 45 ophthalmopathy, roughly 75 hyperthyroidism and some 17 progressor patients.

Sequences were derived from peripheral blood mononuclear cells (PBMCs), sampled at new diagnosis, from a patient treated with antithyroid drugs. The rearrangement combines TRBV11-2 with TRBJ1-2; the D region possibly corresponds to TRBD1 (5 bases align). The TCR originated in a woman aged 30 to 39 with Graves disease. Donor details come from another sample of the same person, matched by shared clones. At the DNA level, the sequence is TGTGCCAGCAGCTCCTCGGGGCAGGTTCGAGGCGGCTACACCTTC. It translates to CASSSSGQVRGGYTF.